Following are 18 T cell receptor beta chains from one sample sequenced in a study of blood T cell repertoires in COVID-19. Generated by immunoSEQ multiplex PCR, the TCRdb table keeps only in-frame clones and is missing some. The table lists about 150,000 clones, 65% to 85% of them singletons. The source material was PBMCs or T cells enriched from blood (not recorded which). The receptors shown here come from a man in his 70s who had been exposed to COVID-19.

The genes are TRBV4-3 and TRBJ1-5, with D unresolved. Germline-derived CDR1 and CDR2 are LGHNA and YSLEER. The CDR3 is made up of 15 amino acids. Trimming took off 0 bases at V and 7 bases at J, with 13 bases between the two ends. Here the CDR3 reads CASSQDGSFMQPQHF. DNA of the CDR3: TGCGCCAGCAGCCAAGATGGGAGTTTTATGCAGCCCCAGCATTTT.

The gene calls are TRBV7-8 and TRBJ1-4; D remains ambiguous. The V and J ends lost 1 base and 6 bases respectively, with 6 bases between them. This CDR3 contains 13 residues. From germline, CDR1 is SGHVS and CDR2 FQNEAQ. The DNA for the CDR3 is TGTGCCAGCAGCTTAGGTATAGATGAAAAACTGTTTTTT. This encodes CASSLGIDEKLFF.

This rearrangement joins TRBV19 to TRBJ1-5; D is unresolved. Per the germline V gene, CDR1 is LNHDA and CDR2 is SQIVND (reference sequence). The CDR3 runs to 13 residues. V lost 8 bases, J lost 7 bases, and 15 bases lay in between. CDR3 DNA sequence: TGTGCCAGTTCTCAATACATGGGCCAGCCCCAGCATTTT. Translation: CASSQYMGQPQHF.

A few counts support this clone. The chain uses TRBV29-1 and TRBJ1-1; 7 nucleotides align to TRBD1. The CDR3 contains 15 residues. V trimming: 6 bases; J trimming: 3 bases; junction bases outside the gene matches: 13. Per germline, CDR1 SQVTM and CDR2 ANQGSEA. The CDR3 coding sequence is TGCAGCGTCGCGGATTCGACAGGGACGGACACTGAAGCTTTCTTT. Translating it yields CSVADSTGTDTEAFF.

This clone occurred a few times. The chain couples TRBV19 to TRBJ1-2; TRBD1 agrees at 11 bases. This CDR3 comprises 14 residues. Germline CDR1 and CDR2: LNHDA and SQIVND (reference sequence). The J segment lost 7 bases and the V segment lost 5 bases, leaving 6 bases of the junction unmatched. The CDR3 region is CASSWDRGDGGYTF. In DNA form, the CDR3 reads TGTGCCAGTAGTTGGGACAGGGGGGACGGTGGCTACACCTTC. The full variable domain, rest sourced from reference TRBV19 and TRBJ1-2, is DGGITQSPKYLFRKEGQNVTLSCEQNLNHDAMYWYRQDPGQGLRLIYYSQIVNDFQKGDIAEGYSVSREKKESFPLTVTSAQKNPTAFYLCASSWDRGDGGYTFGSGTRLTVV.

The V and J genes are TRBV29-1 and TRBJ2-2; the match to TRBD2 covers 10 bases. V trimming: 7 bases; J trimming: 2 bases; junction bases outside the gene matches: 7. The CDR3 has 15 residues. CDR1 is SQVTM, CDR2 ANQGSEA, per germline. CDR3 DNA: TGCAGCGCTAAAAGCGGGAGGGCAAACACCGGGGAGCTGTTTTTT. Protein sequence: CSAKSGRANTGELFF.

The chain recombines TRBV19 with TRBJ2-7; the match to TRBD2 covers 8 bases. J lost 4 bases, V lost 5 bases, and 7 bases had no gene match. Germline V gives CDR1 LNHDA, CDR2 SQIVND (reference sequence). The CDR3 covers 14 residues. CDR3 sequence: CASSVGPGGYEQYF. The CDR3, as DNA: TGTGCCAGTAGTGTTGGGCCGGGGGGGTACGAGCAGTACTTC. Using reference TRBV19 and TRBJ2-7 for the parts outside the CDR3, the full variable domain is DGGITQSPKYLFRKEGQNVTLSCEQNLNHDAMYWYRQDPGQGLRLIYYSQIVNDFQKGDIAEGYSVSREKKESFPLTVTSAQKNPTAFYLCASSVGPGGYEQYFGPGTRLTVT.

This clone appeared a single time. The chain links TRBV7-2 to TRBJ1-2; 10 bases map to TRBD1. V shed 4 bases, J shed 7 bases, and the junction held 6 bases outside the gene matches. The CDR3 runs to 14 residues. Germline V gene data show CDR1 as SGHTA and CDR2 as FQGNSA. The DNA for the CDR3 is TGTGCCAGCAGCTCCGACAGGGGGCGTCGTGGCTACACCTTC. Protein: CASSSDRGRRGYTF.

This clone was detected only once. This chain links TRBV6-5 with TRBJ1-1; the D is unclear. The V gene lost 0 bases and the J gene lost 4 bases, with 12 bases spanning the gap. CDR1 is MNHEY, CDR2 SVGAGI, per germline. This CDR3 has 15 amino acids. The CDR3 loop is CASSYSQGSSTEAFF. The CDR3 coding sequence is TGTGCCAGCAGTTACTCGCAAGGGAGTAGCACTGAAGCTTTCTTT.

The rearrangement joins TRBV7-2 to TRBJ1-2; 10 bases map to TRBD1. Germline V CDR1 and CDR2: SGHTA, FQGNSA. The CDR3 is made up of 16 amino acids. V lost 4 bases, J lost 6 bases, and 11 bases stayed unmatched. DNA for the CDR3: TGTGCCAGCAGCTCCACCGGGACAGGGGTGGGGGATGGCTACACCTTC. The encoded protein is CASSSTGTGVGDGYTF. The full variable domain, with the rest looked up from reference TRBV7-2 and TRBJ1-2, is GAGVSQSPSNKVTEKGKDVELRCDPISGHTALYWYRQSLGQGLEFLIYFQGNSAPDKSGLPSDRFSAERTGGSVSTLTIQRTQQEDSAVYLCASSSTGTGVGDGYTFGSGTRLTVV.

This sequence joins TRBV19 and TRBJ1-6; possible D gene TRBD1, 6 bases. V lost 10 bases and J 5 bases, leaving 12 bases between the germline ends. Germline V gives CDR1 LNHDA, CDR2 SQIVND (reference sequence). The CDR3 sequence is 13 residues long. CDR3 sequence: CATGTQDNSPLHF. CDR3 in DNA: TGTGCCACTGGGACACAAGATAATTCACCCCTCCACTTT.

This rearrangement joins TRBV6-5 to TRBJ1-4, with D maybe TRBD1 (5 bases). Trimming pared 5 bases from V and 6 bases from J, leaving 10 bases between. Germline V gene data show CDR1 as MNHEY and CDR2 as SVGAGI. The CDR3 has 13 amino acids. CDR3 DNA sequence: TGTGCCAGCAGTACCAGGGCGGATGAAAAACTGTTTTTT. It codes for CASSTRADEKLFF.

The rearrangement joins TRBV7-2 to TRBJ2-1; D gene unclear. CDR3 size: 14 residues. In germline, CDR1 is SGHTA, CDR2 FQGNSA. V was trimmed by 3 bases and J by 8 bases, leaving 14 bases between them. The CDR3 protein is CASSLRQQAYEQFF. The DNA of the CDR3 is TGTGCCAGCAGCTTGAGGCAGCAAGCCTATGAGCAGTTCTTC.

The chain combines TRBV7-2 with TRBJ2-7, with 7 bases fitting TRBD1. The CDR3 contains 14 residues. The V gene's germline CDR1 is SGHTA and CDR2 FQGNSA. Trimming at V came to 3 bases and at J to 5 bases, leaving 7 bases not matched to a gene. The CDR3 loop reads CASSLTRGIDEQYF. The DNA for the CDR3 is TGTGCCAGCAGCTTGACCAGGGGGATAGACGAGCAGTACTTC.

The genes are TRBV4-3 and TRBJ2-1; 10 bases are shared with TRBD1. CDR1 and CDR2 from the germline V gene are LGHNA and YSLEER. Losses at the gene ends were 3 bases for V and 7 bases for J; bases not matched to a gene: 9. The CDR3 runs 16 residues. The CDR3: CASSQRRDRGNNEQFF. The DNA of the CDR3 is TGCGCCAGCAGCCAGCGCCGGGACAGGGGAAATAATGAGCAGTTCTTC.

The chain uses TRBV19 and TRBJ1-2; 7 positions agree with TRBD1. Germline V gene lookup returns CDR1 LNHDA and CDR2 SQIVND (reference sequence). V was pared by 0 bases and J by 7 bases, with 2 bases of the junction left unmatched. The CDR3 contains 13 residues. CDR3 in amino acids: CASSIEPGGGYTF. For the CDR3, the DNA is TGTGCCAGTAGTATAGAGCCAGGGGGTGGCTACACCTTC.

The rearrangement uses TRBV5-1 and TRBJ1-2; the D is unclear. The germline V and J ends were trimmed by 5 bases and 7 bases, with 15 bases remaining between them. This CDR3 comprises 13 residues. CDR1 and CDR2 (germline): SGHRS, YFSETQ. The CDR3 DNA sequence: TGCGCCAGCAGTATTCAGGATAACGGTGGCTACACCTTC. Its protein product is CASSIQDNGGYTF.

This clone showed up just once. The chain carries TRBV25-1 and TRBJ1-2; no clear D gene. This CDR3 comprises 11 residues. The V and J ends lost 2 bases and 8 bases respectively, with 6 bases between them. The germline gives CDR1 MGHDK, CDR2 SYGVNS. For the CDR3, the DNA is TGTGCCAGCAGTGAACTATACGGCTACACCTTC. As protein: CASSELYGYTF.